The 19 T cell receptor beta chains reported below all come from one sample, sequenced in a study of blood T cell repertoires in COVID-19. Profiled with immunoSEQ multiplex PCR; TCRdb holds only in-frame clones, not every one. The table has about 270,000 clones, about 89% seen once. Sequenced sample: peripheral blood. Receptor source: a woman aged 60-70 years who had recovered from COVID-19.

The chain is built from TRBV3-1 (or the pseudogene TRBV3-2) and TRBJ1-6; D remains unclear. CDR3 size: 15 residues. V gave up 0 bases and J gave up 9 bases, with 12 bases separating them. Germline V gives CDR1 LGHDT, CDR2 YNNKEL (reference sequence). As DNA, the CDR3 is TGTGCCAGCAGCCAAGAGGGAGCCAAAGGTTCACCCCTCCACTTT. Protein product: CASSQEGAKGSPLHF.

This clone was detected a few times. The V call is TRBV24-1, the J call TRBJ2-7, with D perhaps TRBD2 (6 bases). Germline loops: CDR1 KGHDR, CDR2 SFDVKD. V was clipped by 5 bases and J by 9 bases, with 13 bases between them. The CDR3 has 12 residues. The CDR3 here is CATSGNSGVQYF. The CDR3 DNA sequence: TGTGCCACCAGTGGCAATTCGGGGGTGCAGTACTTC.

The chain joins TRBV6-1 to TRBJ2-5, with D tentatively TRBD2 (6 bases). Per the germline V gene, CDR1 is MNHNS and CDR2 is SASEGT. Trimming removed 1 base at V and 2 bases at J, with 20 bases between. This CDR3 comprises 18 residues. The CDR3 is CASSEGASAISLQETQYF. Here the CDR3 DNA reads TGTGCCAGCAGTGAAGGGGCTAGCGCGATTTCCTTACAAGAGACCCAGTACTTC.

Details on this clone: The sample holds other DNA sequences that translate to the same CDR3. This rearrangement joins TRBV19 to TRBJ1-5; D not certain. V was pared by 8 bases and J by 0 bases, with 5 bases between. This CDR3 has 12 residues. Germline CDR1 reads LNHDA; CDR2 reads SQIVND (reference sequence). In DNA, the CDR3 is TGTGCCAGTGGAGGTAGCAATCAGCCCCAGCATTTT. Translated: CASGGSNQPQHF.

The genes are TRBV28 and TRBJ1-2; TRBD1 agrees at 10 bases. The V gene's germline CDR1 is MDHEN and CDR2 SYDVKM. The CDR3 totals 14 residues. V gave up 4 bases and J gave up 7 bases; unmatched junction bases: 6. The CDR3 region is CASSSPGQGGGYTF. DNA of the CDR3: TGTGCCAGCAGTTCTCCCGGACAGGGGGGTGGCTACACCTTC.

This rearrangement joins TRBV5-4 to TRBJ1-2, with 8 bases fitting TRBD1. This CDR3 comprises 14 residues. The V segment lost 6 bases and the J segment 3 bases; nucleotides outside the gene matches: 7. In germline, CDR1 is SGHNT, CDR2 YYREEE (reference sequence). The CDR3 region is CASTPGQADYGYTF. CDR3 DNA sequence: TGTGCCAGCACCCCGGGACAGGCCGACTATGGCTACACCTTC.

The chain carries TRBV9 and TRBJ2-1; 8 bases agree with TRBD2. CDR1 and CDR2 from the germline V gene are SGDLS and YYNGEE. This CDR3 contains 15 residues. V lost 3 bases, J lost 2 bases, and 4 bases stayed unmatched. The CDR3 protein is CASSGGGTPYNEQFF. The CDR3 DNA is TGTGCCAGCAGCGGCGGGGGGACACCCTACAATGAGCAGTTCTTC.

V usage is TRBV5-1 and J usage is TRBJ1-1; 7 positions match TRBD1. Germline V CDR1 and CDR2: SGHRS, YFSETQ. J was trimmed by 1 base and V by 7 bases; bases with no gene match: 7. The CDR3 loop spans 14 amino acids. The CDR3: CASAPGQPNTEAFF. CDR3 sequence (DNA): TGCGCCAGCGCACCGGGACAGCCGAACACTGAAGCTTTCTTT.

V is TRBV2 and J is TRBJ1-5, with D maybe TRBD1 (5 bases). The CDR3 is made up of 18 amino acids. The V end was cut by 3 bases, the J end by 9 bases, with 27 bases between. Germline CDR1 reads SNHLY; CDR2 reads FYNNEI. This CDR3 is CASSEVEWKGRVVWPQHF. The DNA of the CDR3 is TGTGCCAGCAGTGAGGTTGAATGGAAGGGCAGGGTAGTTTGGCCCCAGCATTTT.

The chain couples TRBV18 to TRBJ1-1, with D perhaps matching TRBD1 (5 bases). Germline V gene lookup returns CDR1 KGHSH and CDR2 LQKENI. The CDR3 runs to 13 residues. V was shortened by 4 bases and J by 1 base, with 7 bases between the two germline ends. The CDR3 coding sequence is TGTGCCAGCTCACGGGGCCCGAACACTGAAGCTTTCTTT. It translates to CASSRGPNTEAFF.

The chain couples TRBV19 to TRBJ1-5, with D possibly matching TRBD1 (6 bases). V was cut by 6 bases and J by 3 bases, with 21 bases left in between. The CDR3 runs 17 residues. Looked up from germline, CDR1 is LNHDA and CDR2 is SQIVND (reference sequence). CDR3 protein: CASRTYGGPGYNQPQHF. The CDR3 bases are TGTGCCAGTAGAACCTACGGGGGGCCAGGTTACAATCAGCCCCAGCATTTT.

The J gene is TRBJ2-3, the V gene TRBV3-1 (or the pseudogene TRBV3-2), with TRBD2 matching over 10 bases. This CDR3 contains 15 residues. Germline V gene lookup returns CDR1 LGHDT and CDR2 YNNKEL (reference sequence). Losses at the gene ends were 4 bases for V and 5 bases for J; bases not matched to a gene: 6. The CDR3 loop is CASSLSGGRGDTQYF. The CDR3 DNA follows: TGTGCCAGCAGCCTTAGCGGGGGGCGGGGAGATACGCAGTATTTT.

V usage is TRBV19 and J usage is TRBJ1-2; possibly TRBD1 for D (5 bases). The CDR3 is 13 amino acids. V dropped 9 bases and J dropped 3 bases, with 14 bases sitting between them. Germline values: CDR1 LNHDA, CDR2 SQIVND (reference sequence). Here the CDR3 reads CASRGGGDYGYTF. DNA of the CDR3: TGTGCCAGCCGGGGTGGAGGGGACTATGGCTACACCTTC. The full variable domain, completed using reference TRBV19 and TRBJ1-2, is DGGITQSPKYLFRKEGQNVTLSCEQNLNHDAMYWYRQDPGQGLRLIYYSQIVNDFQKGDIAEGYSVSREKKESFPLTVTSAQKNPTAFYLCASRGGGDYGYTFGSGTRLTVV.

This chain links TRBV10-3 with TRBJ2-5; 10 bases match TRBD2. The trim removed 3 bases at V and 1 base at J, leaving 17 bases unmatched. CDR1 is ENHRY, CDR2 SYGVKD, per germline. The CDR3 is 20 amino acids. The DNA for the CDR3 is TGTGCCATCAGTGACTACAGTCGAGGTAGCGGGGGGATCCCCCAAGAGACCCAGTACTTC. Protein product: CAISDYSRGSGGIPQETQYF.

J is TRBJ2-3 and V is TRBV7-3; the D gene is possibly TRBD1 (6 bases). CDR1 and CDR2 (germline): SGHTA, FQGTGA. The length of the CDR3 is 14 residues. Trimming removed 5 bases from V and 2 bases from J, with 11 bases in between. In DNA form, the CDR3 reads TGTGCCAGCAGCGCCGGGACAAACACAGATACGCAGTATTTT. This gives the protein CASSAGTNTDTQYF.

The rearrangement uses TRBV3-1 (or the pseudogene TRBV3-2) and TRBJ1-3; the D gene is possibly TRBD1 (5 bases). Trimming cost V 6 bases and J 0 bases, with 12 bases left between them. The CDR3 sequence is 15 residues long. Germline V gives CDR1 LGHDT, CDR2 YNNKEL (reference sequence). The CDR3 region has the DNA TGTGCCAGCAGACACCGGGACTACTCTGGAAACACCATATATTTT. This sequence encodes CASRHRDYSGNTIYF.

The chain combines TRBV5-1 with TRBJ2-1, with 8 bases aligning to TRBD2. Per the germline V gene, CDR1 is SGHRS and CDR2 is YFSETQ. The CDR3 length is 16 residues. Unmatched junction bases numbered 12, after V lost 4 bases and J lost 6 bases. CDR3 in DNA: TGCGCCAGCAGCAATCACGGGAGGGGACGACTCAATGAGCAGTTCTTC. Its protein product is CASSNHGRGRLNEQFF.

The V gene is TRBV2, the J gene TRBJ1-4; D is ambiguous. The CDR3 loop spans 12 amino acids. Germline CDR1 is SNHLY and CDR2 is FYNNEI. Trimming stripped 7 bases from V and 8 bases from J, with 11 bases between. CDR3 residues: CASTLAEEKLFF. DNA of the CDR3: TGTGCCAGCACATTGGCGGAAGAAAAACTGTTTTTT. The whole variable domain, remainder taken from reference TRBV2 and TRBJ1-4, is EPEVTQTPSHQVTQMGQEVILRCVPISNHLYFYWYRQILGQKVEFLVSFYNNEISEKSEIFDDQFSVERPDGSNFTLKIRSTKLEDSAMYFCASTLAEEKLFFGSGTQLSVL.

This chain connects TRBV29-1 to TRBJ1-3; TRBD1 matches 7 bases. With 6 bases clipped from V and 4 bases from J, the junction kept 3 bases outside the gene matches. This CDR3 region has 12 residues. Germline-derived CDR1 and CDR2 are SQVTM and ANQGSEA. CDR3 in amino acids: CSVYRGGNTIYF. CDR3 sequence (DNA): TGCAGCGTGTACAGGGGAGGAAACACCATATATTTT.